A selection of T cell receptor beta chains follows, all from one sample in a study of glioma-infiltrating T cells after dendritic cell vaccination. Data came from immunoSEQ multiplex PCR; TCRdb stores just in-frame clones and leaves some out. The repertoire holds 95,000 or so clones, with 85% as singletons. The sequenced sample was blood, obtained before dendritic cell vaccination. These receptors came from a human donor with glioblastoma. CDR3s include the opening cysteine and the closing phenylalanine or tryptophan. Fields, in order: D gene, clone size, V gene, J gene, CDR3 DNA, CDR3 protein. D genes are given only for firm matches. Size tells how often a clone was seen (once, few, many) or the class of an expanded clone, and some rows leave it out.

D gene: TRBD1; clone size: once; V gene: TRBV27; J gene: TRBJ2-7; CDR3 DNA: TGTGCCAGCAGGGGGACAGGAAGCTCCTACGAGCAGTACTTC; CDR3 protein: CASRGTGSSYEQYF
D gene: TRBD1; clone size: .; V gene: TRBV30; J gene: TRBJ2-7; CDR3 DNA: TGTGCCTGGAGTACTGGGACAGGGTACGGGTACGAGCAGTACTTC; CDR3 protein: CAWSTGTGYGYEQYF
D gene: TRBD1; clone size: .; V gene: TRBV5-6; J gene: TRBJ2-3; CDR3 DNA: TGTGCCAGCAGCTATGGACAGGGAACAGATACGCAGTATTTT; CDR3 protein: CASSYGQGTDTQYF
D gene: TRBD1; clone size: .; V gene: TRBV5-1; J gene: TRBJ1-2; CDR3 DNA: TGCGCCAGCAGCTTAACAGGGGGTGAAAGTGGCTACACCTTC; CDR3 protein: CASSLTGGESGYTF
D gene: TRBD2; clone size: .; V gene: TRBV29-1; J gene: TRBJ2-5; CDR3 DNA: TGCAGCGTTGAAGAGGGAAGCGGGAGCTGGGAGACCCAGTACTTC; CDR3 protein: CSVEEGSGSWETQYF
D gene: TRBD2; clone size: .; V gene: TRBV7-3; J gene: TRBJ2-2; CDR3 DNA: TGTGCCAGCAGCTTAGGGCTAGCGGGAGATACCGGGGAGCTGTTTTTT; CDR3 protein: CASSLGLAGDTGELFF
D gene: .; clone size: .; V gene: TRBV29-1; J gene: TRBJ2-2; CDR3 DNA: TGCAGCGTTGTCGCAGTTGTGCACACCGGGGAGCTGTTTTTT; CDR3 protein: CSVVAVVHTGELFF
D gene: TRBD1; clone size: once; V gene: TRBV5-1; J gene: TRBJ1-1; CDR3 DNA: TGCGCCAGCAGCATCCAGGGGGCAGACACTGAAGCTTTCTTT; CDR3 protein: CASSIQGADTEAFF
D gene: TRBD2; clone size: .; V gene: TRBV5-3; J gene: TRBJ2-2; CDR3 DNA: TGTGCCAGAGGGACGCGGACTAGCGGGAGGGCCCCCGGGGAGCTGTTTTTT; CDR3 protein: CARGTRTSGRAPGELFF
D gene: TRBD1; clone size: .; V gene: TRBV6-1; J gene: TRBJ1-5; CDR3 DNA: TGTGCCAGCCTCTGGCAGGGGGGCAATCAGCCCCAGCATTTT; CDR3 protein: CASLWQGGNQPQHF
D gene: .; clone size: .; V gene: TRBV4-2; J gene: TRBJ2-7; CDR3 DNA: TGTGCCAGCAGCCAAGATCCCACATCGGGGGAGCAGTACTTC; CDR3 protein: CASSQDPTSGEQYF
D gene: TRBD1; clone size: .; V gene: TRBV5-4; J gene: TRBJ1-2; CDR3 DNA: TGTGCCAGCAGCCCGGGAGGGGGCGCCGGAATTGTCTATGGCTACACCTTC; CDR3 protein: CASSPGGGAGIVYGYTF
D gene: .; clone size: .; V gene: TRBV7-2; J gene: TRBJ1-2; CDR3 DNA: TGTGCCAGCAGCTTAGCTTGGGGTTCGGAGGGCTATACCTTC; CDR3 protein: CASSLAWGSEGYTF
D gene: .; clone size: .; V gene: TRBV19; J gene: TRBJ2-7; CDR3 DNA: TGTGCCAGTAGTATAGAACCCCCCCGGTCCGAGCAGTACTTC; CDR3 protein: CASSIEPPRSEQYF
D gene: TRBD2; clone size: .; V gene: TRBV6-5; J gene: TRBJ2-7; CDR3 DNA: TGTGCCAGCAGTTACTCAAAGACTAGCGGGGGTTACGAGCAGTACTTC; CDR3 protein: CASSYSKTSGGYEQYF
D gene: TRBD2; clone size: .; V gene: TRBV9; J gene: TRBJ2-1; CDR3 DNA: TGTGCCAGCAGCCAGCAGGCTAGCGGGAGCTACAATGAGCAGTTCTTC; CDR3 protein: CASSQQASGSYNEQFF
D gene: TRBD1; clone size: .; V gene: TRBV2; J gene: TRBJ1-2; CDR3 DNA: TGTGCTCTTCGACAGGGGGCTAACTATGGCTACACCTTC; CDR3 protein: CALRQGANYGYTF
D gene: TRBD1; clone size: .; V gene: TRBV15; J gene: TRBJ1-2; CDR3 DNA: TGTGCCACCATGAGGGGGCTCCAGGGTCTTGGCTACACCTTC; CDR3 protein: CATMRGLQGLGYTF
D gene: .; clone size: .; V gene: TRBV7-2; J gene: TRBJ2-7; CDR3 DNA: TGTGCCAGCAGCTTAGATCAGGGTTACGAGCAGTACTTC; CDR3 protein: CASSLDQGYEQYF
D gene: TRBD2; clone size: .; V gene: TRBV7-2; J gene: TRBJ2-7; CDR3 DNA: TGTGCCAGCAGCGCCGGGGGGTCTGGCTACGAGCAGTACTTC; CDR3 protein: CASSAGGSGYEQYF
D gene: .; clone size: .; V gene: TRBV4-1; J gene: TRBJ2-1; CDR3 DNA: TGCGCCAGCAGCCAAGAGAGGCTGGCGGGGCTCGATGAGCAGTTCTTC; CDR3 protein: CASSQERLAGLDEQFF
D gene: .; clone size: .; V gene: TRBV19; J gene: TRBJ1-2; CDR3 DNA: TGTGCCAGTAGTATATGGGAGACAGGTAGTGGCTACACCTTC; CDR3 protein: CASSIWETGSGYTF
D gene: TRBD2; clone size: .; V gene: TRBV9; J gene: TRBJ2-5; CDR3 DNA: TGTGCCAGCAGCGTAGGGGCTAGCGGGGGGGCCCTAGAGACCCAGTACTTC; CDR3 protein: CASSVGASGGALETQYF
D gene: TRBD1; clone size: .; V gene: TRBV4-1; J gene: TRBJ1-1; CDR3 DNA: TGCGCCAGCAGCCGATCAGGGGGCGCGGTGAACACTGAAGCTTTCTTT; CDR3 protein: CASSRSGGAVNTEAFF
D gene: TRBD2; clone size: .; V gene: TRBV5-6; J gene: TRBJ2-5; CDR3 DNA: TGTGCCAGCAGCTCCCTAGCGGGGGGAGAGACCCAGTACTTC; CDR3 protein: CASSSLAGGETQYF
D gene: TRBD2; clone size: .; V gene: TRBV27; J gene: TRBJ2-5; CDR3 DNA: TGTGCCAGCTATAGCGGGAGGGCTTTGGAGACCCAGTACTTC; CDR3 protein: CASYSGRALETQYF
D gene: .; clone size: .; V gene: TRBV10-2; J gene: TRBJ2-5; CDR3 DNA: TGCGCCAGCAGTGATCTGGGGGCACAAGAGACCCAGTACTTC; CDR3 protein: CASSDLGAQETQYF
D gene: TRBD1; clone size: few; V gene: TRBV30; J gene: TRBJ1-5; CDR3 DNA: TGTGCCTGGAGTGTACGACAGGGACCTCAGCCCCAGCATTTT; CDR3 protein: CAWSVRQGPQPQHF
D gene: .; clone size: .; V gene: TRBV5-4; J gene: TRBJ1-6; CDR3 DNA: TGTGCCAGCAGCTTGGATCAGCTAGGTATTTCACCCCTCCACTTT; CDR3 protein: CASSLDQLGISPLHF
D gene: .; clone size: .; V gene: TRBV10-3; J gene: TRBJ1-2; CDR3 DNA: TGTGCCATCATGGGGCGACAGAATGGCTACACCTTC; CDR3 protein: CAIMGRQNGYTF
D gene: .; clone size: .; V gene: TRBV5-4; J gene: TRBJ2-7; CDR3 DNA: TGTGCCAGCAGCACTGGGGAGTTTGTACCCTCCTACGAGCAGTACTTC; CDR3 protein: CASSTGEFVPSYEQYF
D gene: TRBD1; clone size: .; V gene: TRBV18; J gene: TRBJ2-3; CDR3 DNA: TGTGCCAGCTCACCACCGGGACAGGGCGGCACAGATACGCAGTATTTT; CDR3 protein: CASSPPGQGGTDTQYF
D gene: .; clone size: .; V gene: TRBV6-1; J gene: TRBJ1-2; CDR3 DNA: TGTGCCAGCAGTGAAGCGCGTAGGGGGAGATATGGCTACACCTTC; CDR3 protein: CASSEARRGRYGYTF
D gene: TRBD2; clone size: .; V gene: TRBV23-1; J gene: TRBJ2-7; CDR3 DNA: TGCGCCAGCAGTCAAGCCCCGGGGGAGGGCTTCTACGAGCAGTACTTC; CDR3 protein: CASSQAPGEGFYEQYF
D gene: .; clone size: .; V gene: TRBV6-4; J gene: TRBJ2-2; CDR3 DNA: TGTGCCAGCAGTTCCTTCGGGGGCGGGGAGCTGTTTTTT; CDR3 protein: CASSSFGGGELFF
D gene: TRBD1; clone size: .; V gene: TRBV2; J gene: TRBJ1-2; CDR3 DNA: TGTGCCAGCAGTCCCGAGACAGGGGGCGACTATGGCTACACCTTC; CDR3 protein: CASSPETGGDYGYTF
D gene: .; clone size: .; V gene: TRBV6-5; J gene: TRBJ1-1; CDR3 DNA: TGTGCCAGCAGAGAACAGGGATGGCACACTGAAGCTTTCTTT; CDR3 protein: CASREQGWHTEAFF
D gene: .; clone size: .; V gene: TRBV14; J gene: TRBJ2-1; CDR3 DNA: TGTGCCAGCAGCCAATATCAGGGCGGTGAGCAGTTCTTC; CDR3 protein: CASSQYQGGEQFF
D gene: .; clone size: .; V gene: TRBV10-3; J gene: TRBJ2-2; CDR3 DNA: TGTGCCATCAGTGAGCTCCGAGCGGACACCGGGGAGCTGTTTTTT; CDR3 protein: CAISELRADTGELFF
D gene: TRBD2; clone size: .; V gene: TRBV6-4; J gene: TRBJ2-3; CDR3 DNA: TGTGCCAGCAGTGAGTGGCTAGCGGGAAGCTTTAAACACACAGATACGCAGTATTTT; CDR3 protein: CASSEWLAGSFKHTDTQYF
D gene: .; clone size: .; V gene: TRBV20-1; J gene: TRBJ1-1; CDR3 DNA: TGCAGTGCTCCAGGGGCCACTGAAGCTTTCTTT; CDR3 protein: CSAPGATEAFF
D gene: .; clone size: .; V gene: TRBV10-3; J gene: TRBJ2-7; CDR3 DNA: TGTGCCATCCGGGCCCCGGGAGTAGACGAGCAGTACTTC; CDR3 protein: CAIRAPGVDEQYF
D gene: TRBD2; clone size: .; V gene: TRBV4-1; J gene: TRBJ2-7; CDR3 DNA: TGCGCCAGCAGCCAAGGGCCTAGCGGGGCCACCTACGAGCAGTACTTC; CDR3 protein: CASSQGPSGATYEQYF
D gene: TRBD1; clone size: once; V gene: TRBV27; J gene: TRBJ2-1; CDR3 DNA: TGTGCCAGCAGTTTACGACAGGGGTGGAATGAGCAGTTCTTC; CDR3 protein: CASSLRQGWNEQFF
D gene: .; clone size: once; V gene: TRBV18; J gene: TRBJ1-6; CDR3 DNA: TGTGCCAGCTCACCACCGGGAGGGGTCAATTCACCCCTCCACTTT; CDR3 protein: CASSPPGGVNSPLHF
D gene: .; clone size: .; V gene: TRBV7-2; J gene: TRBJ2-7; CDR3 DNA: TGTGCCAGCAGCTTAAGTCACTTTCCCTACGAGCAGTACTTC; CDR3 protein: CASSLSHFPYEQYF